Listed below are T cell receptor beta chains from one sample, sequenced in a study of blood T cell repertoires in COVID-19. Only in-frame clones appear in the TCRdb table, and some are missing; sequencing was by immunoSEQ multiplex PCR. In the table there are 200,000 to 300,000 clones, 84% of which are singletons. The specimen sequenced was peripheral blood. These receptors all come from a man aged 60 to 69 with acute or convalescent COVID-19. The CDR3 runs from the conserved cysteine through the conserved F or W. The D gene is left open where the match is weak. The size entry is marked missing in some rows and otherwise reads once, few, many or a size class.

TRBJ1-1,once,NA,TRBV10-3,CAISDRGTEAFF,TGTGCCATCAGTGACAGGGGCACTGAAGCTTTCTTT
TRBJ2-1,NA,TRBD2,TRBV5-6,CASSILQREFNEQFF,TGTGCCAGCAGCATACTACAGCGGGAGTTCAATGAGCAGTTCTTC
TRBJ2-7,few,TRBD1,TRBV9,CASSVSTGGNYEQYF,TGTGCCAGCAGCGTATCGACAGGGGGTAATTACGAGCAGTACTTC
TRBJ2-3,NA,TRBD2,TRBV18,CASSLQGLAGSSTDTQYF,TGTGCCAGCTCACTCCAGGGACTAGCGGGGTCTAGCACAGATACGCAGTATTTT
TRBJ2-3,few,TRBD1,TRBV18,CASSPQGATDTQYF,TGTGCCAGCTCACCTCAGGGGGCCACAGATACGCAGTATTTT
TRBJ2-5,NA,NA,TRBV4-1,CASSQVNKETQYF,TGCGCCAGCAGCCAGGTAAACAAGGAGACCCAGTACTTC
TRBJ2-2,NA,NA,TRBV6-5,CASSYSVSGSGELFF,TGTGCCAGCAGTTACTCGGTTTCTGGTTCGGGAGAGCTGTTTTTT
TRBJ1-2,NA,TRBD1,TRBV5-1,CASSLVPRQGIGGYTF,TGCGCCAGCAGCTTGGTTCCGAGACAGGGAATAGGAGGCTACACCTTC
TRBJ2-1,NA,NA,TRBV18,CASSPGGSRNEQFF,TGTGCCAGCTCACCAGGAGGGAGTAGGAATGAGCAGTTCTTC
TRBJ2-3,NA,NA,TRBV24-1,CATTIGVGTDTQYF,TGTGCCACCACGATCGGGGTGGGCACAGATACGCAGTATTTT
TRBJ1-3,few,TRBD1,TRBV19,CASRGQGKNTIYF,TGTGCCAGTAGGGGACAGGGAAAAAACACCATATATTTT
TRBJ1-6,NA,NA,TRBV28,CASISAGVGSPLHF,TGTGCCAGCATCTCAGCAGGGGTCGGTTCACCCCTCCACTTT
TRBJ1-2,NA,TRBD1,TRBV18,CASSIQGINYGYTF,TGTGCCAGCTCTATACAGGGGATAAACTATGGCTACACCTTC
TRBJ2-7,NA,TRBD2,TRBV10-1,CARLPLVAGANEQYF,TGCGCCAGGCTTCCGTTGGTAGCGGGAGCTAACGAGCAGTACTTC
TRBJ1-5,NA,NA,TRBV18,CASSPGEDQPQHF,TGTGCCAGCTCACCAGGAGAGGATCAGCCCCAGCATTTT
TRBJ2-1,NA,NA,TRBV7-2,CASSLVSASVNEQFF,TGTGCCAGCAGCTTAGTCTCTGCTAGCGTCAATGAGCAGTTCTTC
TRBJ1-2,NA,TRBD1,TRBV5-4,CASRSGQARANYGYTF,TGTGCCAGCAGAAGTGGACAGGCCCGCGCTAACTATGGCTACACCTTC
TRBJ2-2,NA,NA,TRBV5-1,CASKKEDGELFF,TGCGCCAGCAAAAAAGAGGACGGGGAGCTGTTTTTT
TRBJ1-2,NA,NA,TRBV2,CASSEVGGSDGYTF,TGTGCCAGCAGTGAAGTTGGGGGGTCGGATGGCTACACCTTC
TRBJ1-1,NA,NA,TRBV18,CASSPTALQDTEAFF,TGTGCCAGCTCACCGACAGCCCTCCAAGACACTGAAGCTTTCTTT
TRBJ2-1,NA,TRBD2,TRBV5-5,CASSLVSGGEQFF,TGTGCCAGCAGCTTGGTTAGCGGGGGTGAGCAGTTCTTC
TRBJ2-1,NA,TRBD2,TRBV5-1,CASSTGLAGMDEQFF,TGCGCCAGCAGCACGGGACTAGCGGGGATGGATGAGCAGTTCTTC
TRBJ2-7,NA,TRBD2,TRBV27,CASSPLAGGDYEQYF,TGTGCCAGCAGTCCACTAGCGGGAGGCGACTACGAGCAGTACTTC
TRBJ1-5,NA,TRBD1,TRBV19,CASSIQGQGNQPQHF,TGTGCCAGTAGTATCCAGGGACAGGGTAATCAGCCCCAGCATTTT
TRBJ1-2,NA,TRBD1,TRBV28,CASSFLGTGGHYGYTF,TGTGCCAGCAGTTTTTTAGGGACAGGGGGCCACTATGGCTACACCTTC
TRBJ2-3,NA,TRBD1,TRBV7-9,CASSLGDRRADTQYF,TGTGCCAGCAGCTTAGGGGACAGGAGGGCAGATACGCAGTATTTT
TRBJ2-6,NA,TRBD2,TRBV9,CASSSWTSGRSGANVLTF,TGTGCCAGCAGCTCCTGGACTAGCGGCCGCTCTGGGGCCAACGTCCTGACTTTC
TRBJ2-3,NA,NA,TRBV30,CAWTRGGTDTQYF,TGTGCCTGGACCAGGGGCGGCACAGATACGCAGTATTTT
TRBJ2-7,NA,NA,TRBV14,CASSSPQSTEGF,TGTGCCAGCAGCTCCCCGCAATCGACGGAGGGCTTC
TRBJ1-2,NA,TRBD1,TRBV19,CASTTGGVVYGYTF,TGTGCCAGTACTACAGGGGGCGTCGTCTATGGCTACACCTTC
TRBJ2-5,NA,TRBD1,TRBV19,CATSGTGEKTQYF,TGTGCCACTTCCGGGACAGGCGAAAAGACCCAGTACTTC
TRBJ1-4,NA,NA,TRBV5-6,CASSLPGPEVGKLFF,TGTGCCAGCAGCTTGCCAGGGCCAGAGGTTGGAAAACTGTTTTTT